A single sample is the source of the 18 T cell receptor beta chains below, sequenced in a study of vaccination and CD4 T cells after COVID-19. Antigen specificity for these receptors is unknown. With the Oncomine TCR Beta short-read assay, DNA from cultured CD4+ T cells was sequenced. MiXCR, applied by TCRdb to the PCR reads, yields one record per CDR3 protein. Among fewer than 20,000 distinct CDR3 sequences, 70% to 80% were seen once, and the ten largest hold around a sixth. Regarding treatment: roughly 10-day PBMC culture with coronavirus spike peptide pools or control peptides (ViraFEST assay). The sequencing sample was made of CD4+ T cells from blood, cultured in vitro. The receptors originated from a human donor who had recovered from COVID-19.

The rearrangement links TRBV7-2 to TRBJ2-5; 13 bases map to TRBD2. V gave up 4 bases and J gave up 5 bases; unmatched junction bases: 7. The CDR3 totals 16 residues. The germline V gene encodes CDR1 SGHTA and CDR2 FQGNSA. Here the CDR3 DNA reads TGTGCCAGCAGCTCTGGACTAGCGGGAGTTGGGGAGACCCAGTACTTC. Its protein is CASSSGLAGVGETQYF.

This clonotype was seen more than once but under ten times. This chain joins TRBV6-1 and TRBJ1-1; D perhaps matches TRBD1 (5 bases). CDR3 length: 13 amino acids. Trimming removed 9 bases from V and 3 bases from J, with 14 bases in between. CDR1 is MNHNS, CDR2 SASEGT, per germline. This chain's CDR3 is CASSTDKYTEAFF. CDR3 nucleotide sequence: TGTGCCAGTTCGACAGATAAATACACTGAAGCTTTCTTT.

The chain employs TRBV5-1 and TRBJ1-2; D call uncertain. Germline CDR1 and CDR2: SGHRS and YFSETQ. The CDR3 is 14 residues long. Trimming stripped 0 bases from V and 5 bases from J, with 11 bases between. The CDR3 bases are TGCGCCAGCAGCTTGGGGGCCACAAGTTATGGCTACACCTTC. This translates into CASSLGATSYGYTF.

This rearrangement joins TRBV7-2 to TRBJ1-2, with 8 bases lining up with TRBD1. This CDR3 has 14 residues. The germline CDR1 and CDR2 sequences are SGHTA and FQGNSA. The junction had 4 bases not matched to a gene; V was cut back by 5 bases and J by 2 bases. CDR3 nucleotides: TGTGCCAGCAGCACCCGGACAGGGAACTATGGCTACACCTTC. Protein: CASSTRTGNYGYTF.

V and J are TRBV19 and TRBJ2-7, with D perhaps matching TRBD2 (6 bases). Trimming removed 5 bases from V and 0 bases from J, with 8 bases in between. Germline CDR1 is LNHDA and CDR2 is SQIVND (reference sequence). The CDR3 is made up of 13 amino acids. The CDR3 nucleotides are TGTGCCAGTAGTGCGGGGAGCTCCTACGAGCAGTACTTC. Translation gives CASSAGSSYEQYF.

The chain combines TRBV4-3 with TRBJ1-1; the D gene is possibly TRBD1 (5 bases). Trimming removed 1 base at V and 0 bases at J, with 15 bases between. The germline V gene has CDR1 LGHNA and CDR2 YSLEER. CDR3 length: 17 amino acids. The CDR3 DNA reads TGCGCCAGCAGCCAAGGTCAGGGCCGGGGATTGAACACTGAAGCTTTCTTT. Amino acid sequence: CASSQGQGRGLNTEAFF.

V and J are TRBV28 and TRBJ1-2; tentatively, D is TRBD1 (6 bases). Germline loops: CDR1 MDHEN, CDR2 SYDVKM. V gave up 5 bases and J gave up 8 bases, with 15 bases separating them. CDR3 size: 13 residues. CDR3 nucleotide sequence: TGTGCCAGCAGTCGTACAGGGACGCGGGGCTACACCTTC. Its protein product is CASSRTGTRGYTF.

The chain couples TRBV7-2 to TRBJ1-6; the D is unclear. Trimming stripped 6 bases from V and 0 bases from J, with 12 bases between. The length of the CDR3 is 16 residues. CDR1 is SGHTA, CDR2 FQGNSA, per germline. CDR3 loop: CASRHRGSSYNSPLHF. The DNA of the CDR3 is TGTGCCAGCAGGCACCGAGGAAGCTCCTATAATTCACCCCTCCACTTT.

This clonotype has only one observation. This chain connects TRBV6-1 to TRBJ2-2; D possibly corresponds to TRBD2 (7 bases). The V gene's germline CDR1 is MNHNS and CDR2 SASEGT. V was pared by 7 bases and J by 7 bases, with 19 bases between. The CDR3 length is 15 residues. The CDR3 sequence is CASNPGGGRVGELFF. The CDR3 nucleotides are TGTGCCAGCAACCCTGGGGGGGGGCGAGTCGGGGAGCTGTTTTTT.

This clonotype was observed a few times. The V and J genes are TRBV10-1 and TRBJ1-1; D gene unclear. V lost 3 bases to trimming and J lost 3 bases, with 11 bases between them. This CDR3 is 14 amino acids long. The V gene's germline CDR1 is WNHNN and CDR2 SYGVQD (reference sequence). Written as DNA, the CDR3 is TGCGCCAGCAGTGAAGGTCTAAGGGACACTGAAGCTTTCTTT. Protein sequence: CASSEGLRDTEAFF.

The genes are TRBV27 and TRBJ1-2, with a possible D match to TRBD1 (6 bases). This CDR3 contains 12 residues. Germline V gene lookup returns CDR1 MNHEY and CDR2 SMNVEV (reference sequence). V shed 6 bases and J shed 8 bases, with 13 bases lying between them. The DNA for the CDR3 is TGTGCCAGCAGCACAGGGCGGGGAGGCTACACCTTC. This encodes CASSTGRGGYTF.

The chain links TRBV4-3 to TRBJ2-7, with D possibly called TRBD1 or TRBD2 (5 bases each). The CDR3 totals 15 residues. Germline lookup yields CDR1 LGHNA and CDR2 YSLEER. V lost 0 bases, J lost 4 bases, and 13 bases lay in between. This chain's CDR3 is CASSQERQGPYEQYF. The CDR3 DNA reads TGCGCCAGCAGCCAAGAACGGCAGGGACCGTACGAGCAGTACTTC.

The CDR3 DNA reads TGCAGCGTACAGGGGGATTATAATTCACCCCTCCACTTT. Translation gives CSVQGDYNSPLHF. The chain carries TRBV29-1 and TRBJ1-6; 8 bases fit TRBD1. With V trimmed by 6 bases and J by 4 bases, 2 bases remained unmatched. The CDR3 has 13 amino acids. Germline V gene data show CDR1 as SQVTM and CDR2 as ANQGSEA.

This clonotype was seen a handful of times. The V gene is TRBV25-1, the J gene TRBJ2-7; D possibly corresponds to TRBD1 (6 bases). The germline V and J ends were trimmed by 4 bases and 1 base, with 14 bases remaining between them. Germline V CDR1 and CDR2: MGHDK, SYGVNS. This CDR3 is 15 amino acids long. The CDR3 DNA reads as TGTGCCAGCAGTGGGATCGGGACACCTTCCTACGAGCAGTACTTC. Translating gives CASSGIGTPSYEQYF.

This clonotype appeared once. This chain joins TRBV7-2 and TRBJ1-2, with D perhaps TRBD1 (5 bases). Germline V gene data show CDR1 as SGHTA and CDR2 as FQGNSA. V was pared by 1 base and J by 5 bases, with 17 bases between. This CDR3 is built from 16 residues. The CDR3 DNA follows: TGTGCCAGCAGCTTAGTATCACGGGGACCGCCTTATGGCTACACCTTC. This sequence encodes CASSLVSRGPPYGYTF.

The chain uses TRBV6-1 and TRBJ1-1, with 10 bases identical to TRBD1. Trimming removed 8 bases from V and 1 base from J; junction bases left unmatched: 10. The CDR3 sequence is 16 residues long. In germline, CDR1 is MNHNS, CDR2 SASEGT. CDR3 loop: CASQVGDRGANTEAFF. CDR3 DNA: TGTGCCAGCCAGGTTGGGGACAGGGGAGCGAACACTGAAGCTTTCTTT.

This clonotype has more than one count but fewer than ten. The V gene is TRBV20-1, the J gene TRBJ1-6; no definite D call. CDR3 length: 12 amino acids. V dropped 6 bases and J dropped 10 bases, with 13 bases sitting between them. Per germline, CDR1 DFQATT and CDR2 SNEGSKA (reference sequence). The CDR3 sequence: CSALDPESPLHF. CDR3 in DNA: TGCAGTGCCCTCGACCCCGAATCACCCCTCCACTTT.

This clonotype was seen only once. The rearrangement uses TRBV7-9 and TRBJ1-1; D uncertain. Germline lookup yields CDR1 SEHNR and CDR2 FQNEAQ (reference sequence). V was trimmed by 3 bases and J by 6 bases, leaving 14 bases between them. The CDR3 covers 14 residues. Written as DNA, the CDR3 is TGTGCCAGCAGCTTTCCCCGGACGGGTGCTGAAGCTTTCTTT. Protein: CASSFPRTGAEAFF.